This T cell receptor beta chain was obtained from a study of blood T cells in healthy people across ages. Primers used in a second PCR of about 6 to 12 cycles were a sample-barcoded 5' primer and a J-beta primer mix. TCRdb analysed the 5' RACE reads with MiXCR anew, one entry per CDR3 protein. The repertoire holds about 810,000 distinct CDR3 sequences, with under 40% as singletons. This clonotype has a count of ten or more. This CDR3 comprises 11 residues. This sequence was found in a man between 18 and 35 years old in good health. V is TRBV12-3 or TRBV12-4 and J is TRBJ2-7; D is unclear. The J call may be incorrect, as the DNA end agrees better with TRBJ2-5. The material sequenced was blood. The CDR3 here is CASSLDSTQYF. The CDR3 DNA reads as TGTGCCAGCAGTTTGGATTCGACCCAGTACTTC.